This T cell receptor (beta chain) was sequenced in a study of cytomegalovirus exposure and HLA in healthy donors. A multiplex PCR was run with 60 Vbeta primers and 13 Jbeta primers. Repertoires were generated with immunoSEQ multiplex PCR, while TCRdb's copy carries only in-frame clones and drops some. The profile shows over 150,000 clones, more than 75% of them singletons. Germline assignment: CDR1 LNHDA and CDR2 SQIVND (reference sequence). This CDR3 spans 15 amino acids. The J segment lost 2 bases and the V segment lost 5 bases, leaving 8 bases of the junction unmatched. The chain uses TRBV19 and TRBJ2-7; TRBD2 matches at 8 bases. The TCR originated in a man aged 25-40 years in good health and CMV-seropositive. The sequencing sample was made of PBMCs. Written as DNA, the CDR3 is TGTGCCAGTAGTTCCGGGAGCGGGGGAACCTACGAGCAGTACTTC. Translated, it gives CASSSGSGGTYEQYF.